Listed here is a single T cell receptor beta chain. Its antigen specificity is not known. Germline and junction disagree at one end, which may indicate a read error. Starting from about 500 ng total RNA, TCRbeta-specific cDNA was produced by reverse transcription with a constant-region primer and ProtoScript II reverse transcriptase. The TCRbeta libraries were prepared through three rounds of nested multiplex PCR following a slightly modified ARM-PCR procedure. The first two PCR rounds used multiplex TRBV1-TRBV30 forward primers with a Cbeta reverse primer, each for about 9 cycles. Sample barcodes and Illumina adapters were added in a final 25-cycle PCR with Deep VentR polymerase. Amplicons of 200-500 bp were gel-purified with a QIAquick gel extraction kit before sequencing. The TCRbeta amplicons were sequenced with 250-bp paired-end reads on an Illumina HiSeq 2500. The study's own analysis went as follows. Trimmomatic v0.33 was used to quality-trim the reads, and FLASH v1.2.11 was used to merge paired reads so that full CDR3 sequences could be recovered. V, D and J germline segments were assigned to the rearranged TCRbeta sequences using MiGEC v1.2.1b. Clonotype statistics and Shannon-Wiener diversity indices were computed with VDJtools v1.0.0. To cut down on sampling bias, every analysis after diversity analysis relied on just the 250 most abundant clonotypes from each sample. TCRdb reran the public reads through fastp at Q25 and MiXCR, keeping productive beta chains. Every distinct CDR3 protein forms one entry, paired with its most common genes and DNA. Clone size and V and J calls follow TCRdb, not the original study. For this sample the table gives around 100,000 distinct CDR3 sequences, of which around two thirds were detected only once. Clones ranked in the top ten supply 10% to 15% of the sample.

The CDR3 spans 12 residues, from the cysteine through the phenylalanine. Only the CDR3 DNA is retained, 36 bases long and in frame from the first base. CDR1 and CDR2 are read off the germline V gene as SGHAT and FQNNGV. The data belong to a study of tumor-infiltrating lymphocytes in primary liver carcinoma (TCRdb year 2017). About the study as a whole: Of the five patients, three men and two women aged 30 to 69 years, four had hepatocellular carcinoma and one had combined HCC and intrahepatic cholangiocarcinoma. The five patients had tumors staged T1-T3 N0M0, with maximum diameters ranging from about 4.2 to 10 cm. Each sample produced roughly 3.65 to 8 million productive TCRbeta reads, and read depth showed no significant difference between tissue types. Across five regions of each liver tumor, along with adjacent normal tissue and blood, the study brought together TCRbeta repertoire sequencing, expression microarrays and whole-exome sequencing. A total of 35 specimens from 5 patients underwent TCRbeta repertoire sequencing, comprising 25 or so tumor regions, 5 adjacent noncancerous liver tissues and 5 peripheral blood samples. Agilent mRNA microarray profiling was performed on the 20 to 25 tumor region samples to relate TCRbeta repertoire diversity to the local molecular phenotype. Repertoires from technical replicates were highly reproducible, with mean shared-clone rates near 0.89 and correlation coefficients above 0.98. The research as a whole found: The study included only a few patients, and the authors note findings should be validated in a larger study. Because sequencing covered only the TCR beta chain and unpaired alpha chains were not captured, true repertoire diversity is likely underestimated. The top 250 clones made up a significantly larger repertoire fraction in tumors than in blood (p = 0.039). Bulk unsorted samples precluded comparing CD4+ and CD8+ T cell repertoires. Only roughly 7.5-25% of top clones appeared in all five regions of a tumor, which suggests that tumor-infiltrating T cells are spatially heterogeneous. Consistent with antigen-driven expansion, pairs of tumor regions showed higher repertoire overlap (mean roughly 36%) than either tumor-adjacent pairs (roughly 17%) or tumor-blood pairs (around 15%).

Without any cell sorting, total RNA and DNA were co-extracted from 20-30 mg of bulk tissue using the AllPrep DNA/RNA mini kit. Four or five patients with histopathologically diagnosed primary liver carcinoma underwent surgical resection in China between November 2015 and March 2016. At the time of sampling, the patients were treatment-naive and had chronic HBV infection. Five spatially separated regions were sampled per tumor: superior, inferior, left-lateral and right-lateral poles, plus the tumor centre. Histology showed that every tumor sample contained more than 80% viable tumor cells. Fresh tumor and adjacent tissue pieces were bisected; one half was stored in RNAlater at -80°C, the other sent for histology.

This TCR was recovered from a woman aged 60-70 years with primary liver carcinoma and hepatitis B virus infection. Sequenced input: liver tumor tissue from sampling region 2. The sample's cell subset or site label is to be understood as: tumor region T2, inferior pole. In this chain, TRBV11-2 is recombined with TRBJ2-1; TRBD2 lines up with 8 middle nucleotides. CDR3 loop: CANSLYGLAGYF. The DNA reads as follows: TGTGCCAACAGCTTATACGGGTTAGCGGGGTACTTC.